These T cell receptor beta chains were read from a single sample in a study of shared clonotypes between healthy human individuals. Produced via immunoSEQ multiplex PCR; TCRdb's table is partial and in-frame only. The data hold some 2.3 million clones, with over 90% observed a single time. The sequencing input was naive CD4+ T cells from PBMCs. The origin of the receptors is a man in his late teens or twenties in good health. Some clones in this sample may be carry-over from other donors' samples. Each CDR3 is given without its conserved first and last residue. Fields, in order: V gene, J gene, CDR3 protein.

V gene: TRBV28
J gene: TRBJ1-5
CDR3 protein: ASSLASGGNQPQH

V gene: TRBV29-1
J gene: TRBJ1-1
CDR3 protein: SVGGAQNTEAF

V gene: TRBV30
J gene: TRBJ1-2
CDR3 protein: AWSGGPYGYT

V gene: TRBV6-5
J gene: TRBJ1-2
CDR3 protein: ASSYLGDYGYT

V gene: TRBV7-8
J gene: TRBJ1-1
CDR3 protein: ASSLGGRSATEAF

V gene: TRBV11-1
J gene: TRBJ2-3
CDR3 protein: ASSATRLAGDTQY

V gene: TRBV11-3
J gene: TRBJ2-2
CDR3 protein: ASSLASRGYTGELF

V gene: TRBV5-1
J gene: TRBJ1-5
CDR3 protein: ASSLATGDQPQH

V gene: TRBV11-1
J gene: TRBJ2-1
CDR3 protein: ASSAGDRVNNEQF

V gene: TRBV5-1
J gene: TRBJ2-1
CDR3 protein: ASSLRTGTYNEQF

V gene: TRBV9
J gene: TRBJ1-2
CDR3 protein: ASSPRWSTYGYT

V gene: TRBV28
J gene: TRBJ1-4
CDR3 protein: ASSSGTVGEKLF

V gene: TRBV4-2
J gene: TRBJ2-7
CDR3 protein: ASSRETKSGNGQY

V gene: TRBV18
J gene: TRBJ2-5
CDR3 protein: ASSPPLGEETQY

V gene: TRBV2
J gene: TRBJ2-7
CDR3 protein: ASIGQGAYEQY

V gene: TRBV5-1
J gene: TRBJ1-2
CDR3 protein: ASSLEGRDYGYT

V gene: TRBV7-9
J gene: TRBJ1-1
CDR3 protein: ASSLGGGSEAF

V gene: TRBV28
J gene: TRBJ2-1
CDR3 protein: ASSPPETSGYNEQF

V gene: TRBV25-1
J gene: TRBJ2-1
CDR3 protein: ASGPSRDRATHEQF

V gene: TRBV19
J gene: TRBJ2-3
CDR3 protein: ASSIDHPGQGETDTQY

V gene: TRBV15
J gene: TRBJ2-7
CDR3 protein: ATSKGGDSYEQY

V gene: TRBV14
J gene: TRBJ2-1
CDR3 protein: ASSPRGLAGPEQF

V gene: TRBV4-3
J gene: TRBJ1-1
CDR3 protein: ASSQGRSAGAF

V gene: TRBV6-5
J gene: TRBJ1-2
CDR3 protein: ASSLQGSYGYT

V gene: TRBV30
J gene: TRBJ2-5
CDR3 protein: AWSGGTAGQTQY

V gene: TRBV29-1
J gene: TRBJ2-7
CDR3 protein: SVEGGYSNEQY

V gene: TRBV5-1
J gene: TRBJ2-7
CDR3 protein: ASSRGLAGAEEQY

V gene: TRBV7-2
J gene: TRBJ2-2
CDR3 protein: ASSRHTGELF

V gene: TRBV28
J gene: TRBJ1-2
CDR3 protein: ASTSPGGGNYGYT

V gene: TRBV6-6
J gene: TRBJ1-1
CDR3 protein: ASSYFEAF

V gene: TRBV30
J gene: TRBJ1-2
CDR3 protein: AWSERGGYGYT

V gene: TRBV5-6
J gene: TRBJ1-2
CDR3 protein: ASSLWSLDRPGYT

V gene: TRBV7-6
J gene: TRBJ2-1
CDR3 protein: ASSLAISYNEQF

V gene: TRBV28
J gene: TRBJ1-3
CDR3 protein: ASRDRAPGNTIY

V gene: TRBV7-8
J gene: TRBJ2-1
CDR3 protein: ASSQNGGSSF

V gene: TRBV5-8
J gene: TRBJ2-6
CDR3 protein: ASSLSRVSGANVLT

V gene: TRBV5-6
J gene: TRBJ2-2
CDR3 protein: ASSLGLQGTGELF

V gene: TRBV7-2
J gene: TRBJ2-7
CDR3 protein: ASSAGTYDEQY

V gene: TRBV7-2
J gene: TRBJ1-2
CDR3 protein: ASSWDSSVYGYT

V gene: TRBV7-2
J gene: TRBJ2-2
CDR3 protein: ASGLAGANTGELF